Detailed here is one T cell receptor beta chain. This specimen belongs to a study of T cell changes during pregnancy in multiple sclerosis. The table came from immunoSEQ multiplex PCR; TCRdb's copy has only in-frame clones and leaves some out. The sample includes approximately 120,000 clones, around 95% of them seen just once. With 4 bases removed from V and 1 base from J, the gap between germline ends came to 14 bases. The CDR3 spans 15 residues. Germline assignment: CDR1 MDHEN and CDR2 SYDVKM. The starting material was peripheral blood, obtained after pregnancy. V gene TRBV28 combines with J gene TRBJ2-7, with D perhaps matching TRBD2 (6 bases). This receptor was taken from a female donor with multiple sclerosis, enrolled in a pregnancy study. Here the CDR3 reads CASSSLMTSSYEQYF. In DNA form, the CDR3 reads TGTGCCAGCAGTTCTCTAATGACTAGTTCCTACGAGCAGTACTTC. Full variable domain (missing parts from reference TRBV28 and TRBJ2-7): DVKVTQSSRYLVKRTGEKVFLECVQDMDHENMFWYRQDPGLGLRLIYFSYDVKMKEKGDIPEGYSVSREKKERFSLILESASTNQTSMYLCASSSLMTSSYEQYFGPGTRLTVT.